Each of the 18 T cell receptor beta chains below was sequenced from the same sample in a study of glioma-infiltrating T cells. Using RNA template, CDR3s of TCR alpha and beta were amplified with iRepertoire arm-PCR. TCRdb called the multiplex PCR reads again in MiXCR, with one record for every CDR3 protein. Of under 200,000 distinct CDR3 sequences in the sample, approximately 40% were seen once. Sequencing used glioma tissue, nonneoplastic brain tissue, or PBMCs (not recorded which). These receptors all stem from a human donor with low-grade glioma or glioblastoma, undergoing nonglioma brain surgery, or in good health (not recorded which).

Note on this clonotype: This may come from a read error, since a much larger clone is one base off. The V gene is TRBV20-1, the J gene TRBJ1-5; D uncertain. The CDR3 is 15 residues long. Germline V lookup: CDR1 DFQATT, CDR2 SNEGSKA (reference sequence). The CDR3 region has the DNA TGCAGTGCTAGAGTTCCAGGAAGTAGCAATCAGACCCAGCATTTT. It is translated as CSARVPGSSNQTQHF.

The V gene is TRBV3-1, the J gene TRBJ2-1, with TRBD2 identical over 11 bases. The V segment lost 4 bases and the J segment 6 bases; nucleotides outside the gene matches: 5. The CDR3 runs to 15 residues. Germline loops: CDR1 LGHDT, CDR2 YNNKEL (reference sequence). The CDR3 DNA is TGTGCCAGCAGCCTAGGGACTAGCGGATTCAATGAGCAGTTCTTC. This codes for CASSLGTSGFNEQFF.

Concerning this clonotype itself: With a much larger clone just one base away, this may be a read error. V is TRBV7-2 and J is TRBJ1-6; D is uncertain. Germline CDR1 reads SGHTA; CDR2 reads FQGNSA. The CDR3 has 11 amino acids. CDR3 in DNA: TGTGCCAGCAGTTATAGTTCACCCCTCCACTTT. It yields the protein CASSYSSPLHF.

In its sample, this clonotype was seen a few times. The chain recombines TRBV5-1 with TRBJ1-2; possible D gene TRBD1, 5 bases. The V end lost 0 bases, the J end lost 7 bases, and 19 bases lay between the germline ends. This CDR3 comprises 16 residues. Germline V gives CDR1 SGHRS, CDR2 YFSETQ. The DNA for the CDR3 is TGCGCCAGCAGCTTGGCTAGGACGACGCCCGGGGGTGGCTACACCTTC. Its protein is CASSLARTTPGGGYTF. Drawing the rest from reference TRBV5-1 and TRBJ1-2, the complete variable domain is KAGVTQTPRYLIKTRGQQVTLSCSPISGHRSVSWYQQTPGQGLQFLFEYFSETQRNKGNFPGRFSGRQFSNSRSEMNVSTLELGDSALYLCASSLARTTPGGGYTFGSGTRLTVV.

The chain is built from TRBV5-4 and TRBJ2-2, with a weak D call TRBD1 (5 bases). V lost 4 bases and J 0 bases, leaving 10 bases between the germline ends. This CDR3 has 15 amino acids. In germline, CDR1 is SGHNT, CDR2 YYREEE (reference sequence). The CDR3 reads CASSPQGPNTGELFF. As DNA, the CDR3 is TGTGCCAGCAGCCCGCAGGGCCCGAACACCGGGGAGCTGTTTTTT.

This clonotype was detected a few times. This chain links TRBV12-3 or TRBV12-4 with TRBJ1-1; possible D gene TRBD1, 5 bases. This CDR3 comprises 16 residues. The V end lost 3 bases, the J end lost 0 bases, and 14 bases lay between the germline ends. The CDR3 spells CASSLSSGVVNTEAFF. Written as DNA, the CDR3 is TGTGCCAGCAGTTTGTCATCGGGGGTCGTGAACACTGAAGCTTTCTTT.

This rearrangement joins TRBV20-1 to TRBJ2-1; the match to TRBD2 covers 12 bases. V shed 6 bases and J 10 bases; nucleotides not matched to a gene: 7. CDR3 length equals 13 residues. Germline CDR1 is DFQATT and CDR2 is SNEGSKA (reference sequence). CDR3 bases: TGCAGTGCCCTGGGACTAGCGGGTCGGGAGCAGTTCTTC. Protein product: CSALGLAGREQFF.

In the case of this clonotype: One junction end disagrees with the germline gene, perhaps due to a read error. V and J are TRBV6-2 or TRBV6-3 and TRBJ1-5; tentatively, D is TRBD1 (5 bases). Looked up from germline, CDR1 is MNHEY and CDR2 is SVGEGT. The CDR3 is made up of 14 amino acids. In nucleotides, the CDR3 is TGTGTCAGCAGTAAAGTGGCGCAGGGACAGCCCCAGCATTTT. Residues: CVSSKVAQGQPQHF.

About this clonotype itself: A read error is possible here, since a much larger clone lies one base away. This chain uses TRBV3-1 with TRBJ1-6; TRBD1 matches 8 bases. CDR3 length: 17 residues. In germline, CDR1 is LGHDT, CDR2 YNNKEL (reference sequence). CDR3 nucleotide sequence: TGTGCCAGCATCCAAGGGCTGATTGGCAGGGGGCATTCACCCCTCCACTTT. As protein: CASIQGLIGRGHSPLHF.

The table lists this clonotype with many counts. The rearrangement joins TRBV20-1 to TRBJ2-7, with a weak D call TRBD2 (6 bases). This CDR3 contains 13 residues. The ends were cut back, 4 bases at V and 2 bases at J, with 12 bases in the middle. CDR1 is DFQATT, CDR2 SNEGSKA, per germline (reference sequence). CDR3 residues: CSANERATYEQYF. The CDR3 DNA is TGCAGTGCTAACGAGCGGGCCACCTACGAGCAGTACTTC.

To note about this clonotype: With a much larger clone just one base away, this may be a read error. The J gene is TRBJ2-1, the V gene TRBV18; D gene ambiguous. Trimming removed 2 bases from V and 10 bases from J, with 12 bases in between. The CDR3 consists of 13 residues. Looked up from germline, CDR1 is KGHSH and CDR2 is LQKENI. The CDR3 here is CASSPGRLKEQFF. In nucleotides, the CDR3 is TGTGCCAGCTCACCAGGCCGGCTAAAGGAGCAGTTCTTC. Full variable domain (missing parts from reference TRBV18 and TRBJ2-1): NAGVMQNPRHLVRRRGQEARLRCSPMKGHSHVYWYRQLPEEGLKFMVYLQKENIIDESGMPKERFSAEFPKEGPSILRIQQVVRGDSAAYFCASSPGRLKEQFFGPGTRLTVL.

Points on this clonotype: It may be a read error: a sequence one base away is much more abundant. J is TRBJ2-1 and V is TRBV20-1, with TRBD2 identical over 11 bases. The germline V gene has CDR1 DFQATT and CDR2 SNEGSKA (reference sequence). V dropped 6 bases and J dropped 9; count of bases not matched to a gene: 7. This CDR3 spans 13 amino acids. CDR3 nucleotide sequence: TGCAGTGCAATAGCGGGAGGGCTTGGTGAGCAGTTCTTC. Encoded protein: CSAIAGGLGEQFF.

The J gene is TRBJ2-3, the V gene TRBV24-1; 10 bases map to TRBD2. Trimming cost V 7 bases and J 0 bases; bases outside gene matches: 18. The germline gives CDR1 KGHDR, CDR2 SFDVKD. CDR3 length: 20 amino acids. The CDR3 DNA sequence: TGTGCCACCAGCGCTTCTAGCGGGAGTAAGCGGGGGAATAGCACAGATACGCAGTATTTT. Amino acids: CATSASSGSKRGNSTDTQYF.

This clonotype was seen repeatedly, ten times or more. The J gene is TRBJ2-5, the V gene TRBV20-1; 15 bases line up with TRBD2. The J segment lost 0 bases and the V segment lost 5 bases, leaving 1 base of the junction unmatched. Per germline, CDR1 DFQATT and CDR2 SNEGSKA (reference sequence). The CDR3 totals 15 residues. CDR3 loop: CSAGTSGRNQETQYF. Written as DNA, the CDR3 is TGCAGTGCTGGGACTAGCGGGAGGAACCAAGAGACCCAGTACTTC.

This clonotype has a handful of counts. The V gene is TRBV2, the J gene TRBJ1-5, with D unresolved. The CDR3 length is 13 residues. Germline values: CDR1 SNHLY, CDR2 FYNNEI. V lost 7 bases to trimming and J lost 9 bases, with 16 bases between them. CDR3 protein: CASKNPGERPQHF. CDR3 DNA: TGTGCCAGCAAGAATCCGGGAGAAAGGCCCCAGCATTTT.

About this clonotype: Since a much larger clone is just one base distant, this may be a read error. The CDR3 bases are TGTGCCAGCGGGATAGCGGGAGTCGCCGGGGAGCTGTTTTTT. Its translation: CASGIAGVAGELFF. V usage is TRBV27 and J usage is TRBJ2-2; 9 bases are shared with TRBD2. The germline CDR1 and CDR2 sequences are MNHEY and SMNVEV (reference sequence). V gave up 8 bases and J gave up 6 bases; unmatched junction bases: 7. This CDR3 contains 14 residues.

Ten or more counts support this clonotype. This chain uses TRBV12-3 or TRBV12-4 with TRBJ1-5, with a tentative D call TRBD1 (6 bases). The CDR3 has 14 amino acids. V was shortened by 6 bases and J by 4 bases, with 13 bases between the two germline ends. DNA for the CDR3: TGTGCCAGCAGCCGAGGACAGCTGAATCAGCCCCAGCATTTT. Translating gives CASSRGQLNQPQHF.

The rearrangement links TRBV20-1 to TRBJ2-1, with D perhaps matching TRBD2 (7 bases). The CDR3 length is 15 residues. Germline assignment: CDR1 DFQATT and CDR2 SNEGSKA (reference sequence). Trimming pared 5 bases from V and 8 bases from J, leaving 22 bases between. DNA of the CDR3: TGCAGTGCTGGACAAGGGACGGGGGGCTCGGATGAGCAGTTCTTC. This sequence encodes CSAGQGTGGSDEQFF.